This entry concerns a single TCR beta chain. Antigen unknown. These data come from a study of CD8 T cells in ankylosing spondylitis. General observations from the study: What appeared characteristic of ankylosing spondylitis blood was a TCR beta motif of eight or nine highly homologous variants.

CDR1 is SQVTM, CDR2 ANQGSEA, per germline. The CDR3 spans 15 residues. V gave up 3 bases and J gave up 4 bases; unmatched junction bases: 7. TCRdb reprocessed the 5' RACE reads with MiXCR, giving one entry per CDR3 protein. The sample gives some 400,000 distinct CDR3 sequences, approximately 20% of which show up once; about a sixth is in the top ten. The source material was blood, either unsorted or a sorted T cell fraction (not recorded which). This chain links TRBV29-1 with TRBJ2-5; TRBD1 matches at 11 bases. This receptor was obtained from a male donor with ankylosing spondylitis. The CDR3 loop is CSVDRGTGGSETQYF. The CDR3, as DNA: TGCAGCGTTGATAGAGGGACAGGGGGGTCAGAGACCCAGTACTTC.